The 10 T cell receptor beta chains below were found in one sample sequenced in a study of blood T cell repertoires in COVID-19. The data were produced by immunoSEQ multiplex PCR, yet TCRdb's version contains in-frame clones alone and is incomplete. The table lists more than 65,000 clones, roughly 86% of them singletons. The sample comprised peripheral blood. All receptors derive from a human donor in a cohort sampled during active COVID-19.

Worth noting for this clone: The same CDR3 arises from other DNA sequences in this sample as well. V and J are TRBV19 and TRBJ2-7, with D hard to call. The germline V and J ends were trimmed by 1 base and 0 bases, with 4 bases remaining between them. From germline, CDR1 is LNHDA and CDR2 SQIVND (reference sequence). The CDR3 is made up of 13 amino acids. CDR3 protein: CASSIGHSYEQYF. CDR3 nucleotide sequence: TGTGCCAGTAGTATAGGGCACTCCTACGAGCAGTACTTC.

The chain employs TRBV6-5 and TRBJ1-6; D is uncertain. V lost 4 bases and J 8 bases, leaving 15 bases between the germline ends. Germline CDR1 and CDR2: MNHEY and SVGAGI. The CDR3 sequence is 15 residues long. CDR3 in DNA: TGTGCCAGCAGTTCACCCGGGGTAGTCGATTCACCCCTCCACTTT. As protein: CASSSPGVVDSPLHF.

V gene TRBV6-1 combines with J gene TRBJ2-3, with D maybe TRBD2 (5 bases). The CDR3 length is 14 residues. The germline V and J ends were trimmed by 0 bases and 7 bases, with 11 bases remaining between them. The germline V gene encodes CDR1 MNHNS and CDR2 SASEGT. CDR3 residues: CASSEALGEHTQYF. The CDR3 DNA reads as TGTGCCAGCAGTGAAGCGCTCGGGGAGCATACGCAGTATTTT.

The chain employs TRBV9 and TRBJ2-7; D is possibly TRBD2 (5 bases). The V end lost 0 bases, the J end lost 3 bases, and 7 bases lay between the germline ends. CDR3 length equals 13 residues. Looked up from germline, CDR1 is SGDLS and CDR2 is YYNGEE. CDR3 loop: CASSVDGDYEQYF. DNA of the CDR3: TGTGCCAGCAGCGTAGACGGGGACTACGAGCAGTACTTC.

V is TRBV19 and J is TRBJ1-1; D is ambiguous. CDR1 LNHDA and CDR2 SQIVND come from the germline V gene (reference sequence). The CDR3 contains 16 residues. The V end was cut by 4 bases, the J end by 0 bases, with 15 bases between. CDR3 region: CASSTPLGAMNTEAFF. The CDR3 DNA reads TGTGCCAGTAGTACCCCGTTGGGAGCAATGAACACTGAAGCTTTCTTT.

The J gene is TRBJ1-1, the V gene TRBV5-5; D possibly corresponds to TRBD1 (6 bases). CDR1 is SGHKS and CDR2 is YYEKEE in the germline V gene (reference sequence). The CDR3 is 14 amino acids. Trimming took 4 bases from V and 4 from J, leaving 14 bases between them. CDR3 residues: CASSHPRGGTEAFF. The CDR3, as DNA: TGTGCCAGCAGCCACCCGAGGGGGGGCACTGAAGCTTTCTTT.

The V call is TRBV5-1, the J call TRBJ1-6; TRBD1 matches at 9 bases. This CDR3 is 16 amino acids long. CDR1 is SGHRS, CDR2 YFSETQ, per germline. Germline trimming cut 0 bases from V and 10 bases from J; bases unmatched to any gene: 8. The CDR3 is CASSLVGQGIYSPLHF. The CDR3 DNA reads as TGCGCCAGCAGCTTGGTAGGACAGGGGATTTACTCACCCCTCCACTTT.

The chain recombines TRBV27 with TRBJ1-5, with D perhaps TRBD1 (5 bases). V dropped 5 bases and J dropped 2 bases, with 19 bases sitting between them. There are 17 residues in the CDR3. Germline CDR1 and CDR2: MNHEY and SMNVEV (reference sequence). In nucleotides, the CDR3 is TGTGCCAGCAGTACCAGGTCGGCGGGGGTCGGCAATCAGCCCCAGCATTTT. Its protein is CASSTRSAGVGNQPQHF.

The chain combines TRBV25-1 with TRBJ2-3; 9 bases match TRBD1. CDR3 length: 15 amino acids. The V gene's germline CDR1 is MGHDK and CDR2 SYGVNS. V shed 5 bases and J 3 bases; nucleotides not matched to a gene: 6. CDR3 loop: CASSSGTGFTDTQYF. CDR3 sequence (DNA): TGTGCCAGCAGTTCCGGGACAGGGTTTACAGATACGCAGTATTTT.

The genes are TRBV13 and TRBJ2-5; D is possibly TRBD1 (5 bases). The CDR3 runs to 13 residues. Germline CDR1 reads PRHDT; CDR2 reads FYEKMQ (reference sequence). V lost 0 bases to trimming and J lost 5 bases, with 7 bases between them. DNA for the CDR3: TGTGCCAGCAGCTTAGGACCAGGGGAGACCCAGTACTTC. This gives the protein CASSLGPGETQYF.